This TCR beta chain was sequenced in a study of neurological immune-mediated disorders (dated by TCRdb to between 2017 and 2020). In terms of the full investigation: Using UMI-based sequencing, the study compared peripheral blood TCR-beta repertoires from patients with HTLV-I-associated myelopathy (HAM/TSP), patients with multiple sclerosis, and healthy controls. The 90 to 120 TCR-beta libraries covered PBMC samples along with longitudinal samples, technical triplicates, and paired sorted CD4+ and CD8+ T-cell subsets. The cohort included some 66 subjects: approximately 14 with HAM/TSP, around 34 with multiple sclerosis, and 20 healthy controls.

What the study reported, not specific to this receptor: No identical CDR3 amino acid sequences were found to be shared among expanded clones across subjects, suggesting that TCR-beta repertoires were private in all groups. The highest TCR clonal expansion was observed in HAM/TSP patients, whereas the lowest was observed in MS patients, even when compared with healthy controls.

The healthy controls were volunteers from a blood bank in Maryland, USA. For the unsorted PBMC libraries, 2 million PBMCs were stored in RNAlater at -80 degrees C until RNA extraction and were used to generate the libraries. PBMCs were separated from peripheral blood using Ficoll-Hypaque density gradient centrifugation and then cryopreserved in liquid nitrogen. cDNA was synthesized by template-switch 5'RACE using a primer carrying a 10-nucleotide random unique molecular identifier by which each TCR transcript was tagged. Every sequencing run covered 15-18 subjects and yielded more than 200 million TCR-beta sequences. The RNeasy kit was used to extract total RNA. The KAPA Real-time Library Amplification kit was used to amplify TCR-beta VDJ regions with primers targeting the TCR constant region and the 5'RACE anchor. Sample indexes and Illumina adaptors were added in a first PCR, after which library yield was increased in a second PCR. The roughly 650 bp TCR product was size-selected on a 2% E-gel SizeSelection system after Ampure bead purification. Library quality was checked on a Bioanalyzer, concentration was measured with Qubit, and libraries were quantified with the Kapa Library Quantification kit before pooling. Libraries were sequenced paired-end 2 x 150 bp on an Illumina HiSeq 2500. To increase sequence diversity, about 23-30% phiX was spiked into each library pool. The authors' pipeline ran thus. Quality-filtered reads were processed with the UMI-based MiGEC pipeline, and over 90% of raw TCR sequences were removed by the MiGEC pipeline during error correction. IMGT germline references were used for alignment of VDJ genes, and clonotypes were defined by a unique CDR3 amino acid sequence together with V-J genes. Clonal expansion, Shannon diversity and CDR3 relatedness were evaluated with VDJtools (CalcPairwiseDistances, ClusterSamples), while phylogenetic trees were built in CLCbio workbench. Using coefficient-of-variation modelling across technical triplicates, the study counted a clone as expanded if it had at least 8 unique UMIs. TCRdb passed the public sequencing reads through fastp at Q25 and MiXCR, retaining productive beta sequences. Duplicate CDR3 protein sequences are folded into a single record with the most common DNA and genes. The V and J calls were not made by the authors but by TCRdb's processing. The sample profile shows 45,000 or so distinct CDR3 sequences; about an eighth of them were found once. Around 1.3% of the sample goes to the ten largest clones.

From its cysteine to its phenylalanine, the CDR3 spans 14 amino acids. This entry keeps only the CDR3 DNA: 42 bases, framed from base 1. The germline ends are 12 bases apart after V is trimmed by 1 base and J by 7 bases. Via the germline V gene, CDR1 is SGHRS and CDR2 YFSETQ. Many counts were recorded for this clonotype. Its target antigen remains unknown. No clone much larger than this one lies a single base away; base qualities are absent. The sequence was collected from a female donor in good health. Rearrangement joined TRBV5-1 to TRBJ2-1, with a tentative D gene TRBD2 over 6 matching bases. Sequenced material: PBMCs. The nucleotides are TGCGCCAGCAGCTTGCCCGGGAGTGGAAATGAGCAGTTCTTC. Translation gives CASSLPGSGNEQFF.